This TCR beta chain was profiled in a study of blood T cell repertoires in COVID-19. Study at large: Sample material is recorded as cDNA or gDNA derived from T cells, B-cell-depleted T cells, or PBMCs.

Authors' data handling: Nucleated cell number was recorded as an estimate derived from reference gene primer amplification. This table comes from immunoSEQ multiplex PCR, and its TCRdb copy is limited to in-frame clones, with some not included. The V and J calls and the clone size are those of that table, but D and trimming were determined from the DNA. The sample has some 64,000 clones, about four fifths seen once. This CDR3 has 15 amino acids. CDR1 and CDR2 (germline): MDHEN, SYDVKM. J gave up 3 bases and V 5 bases, and 3 bases lay outside the gene matches. The source of this sequence is a human donor in a cohort sampled during active COVID-19. The chain couples TRBV28 to TRBJ2-1; 11 positions match TRBD2. Sequencing was done on a sample of peripheral blood. CDR3 coding DNA: TGTGCCAGCAGTCTCACTAGCGGGGGCTACAATGAGCAGTTCTTC. Its protein is CASSLTSGGYNEQFF.